This T cell receptor beta chain was sequenced during a study of human T cells and chemical hapten exposure. This clonotype was recorded many times. TCRdb re-derived calls from the RACE reads in MiXCR, one entry per CDR3 protein. The sample shows around 99,000 distinct CDR3 sequences, roughly 12% of them seen only once. The CDR3 covers 14 residues. Trimming took 5 bases from V and 7 from J, leaving 15 bases between them. Looked up from germline, CDR1 is SGHVS and CDR2 is FQNEAQ. As to time point: patch test 1, 2 weeks after DPC sensitization. As for treatment: therapeutic diphenylcyclopropenone sensitization with weekly scalp DPC.

The chain combines TRBV7-8 with TRBJ2-1, with D perhaps TRBD1 (5 bases). The TCR sequence derives from a woman in her thirties or forties with alopecia areata. Some clones in this sample may be carry-over from other donors' samples. Here the sequenced sample was whole blood, taken in connection with sensitization to the hapten diphenylcyclopropenone (DPC). The CDR3 bases are TGTGCCAGCAGCCCCAGGGTAGGGCGTAATGAGCAGTTCTTC. Translation: CASSPRVGRNEQFF.